A selection of T cell receptor beta chains follows, all from one sample in a study of blood T cell repertoires in COVID-19. Libraries were prepared by immunoSEQ multiplex PCR; TCRdb keeps only in-frame clonotypes and omits some of them. The data hold hundreds of thousands of clones, with roughly 90% observed a single time. The sample comprised PBMCs or T cells enriched from blood (not recorded which). The receptor source for this set is a woman aged 40 to 49 who had recovered from COVID-19. CDR3s include the opening cysteine and the closing phenylalanine or tryptophan. The D gene is left open where the match is weak. Some rows mark clone size as missing; the rest say once, few, many or name a class of expanded clone.

clone_size j_call d_call v_call cdr3_aa cdr3_nt
NA TRBJ2-3 TRBD2 TRBV12-5 CASGLGTSGKAFTDTQYF TGTGCTAGTGGCTTAGGGACTAGCGGGAAGGCTTTCACAGATACGCAGTATTTT
few TRBJ1-5 NA TRBV7-9 CASSSTGDQPQHF TGTGCCAGCAGTTCGACGGGTGATCAGCCCCAGCATTTT
NA TRBJ1-5 NA TRBV11-2 CASSSQDQPQHF TGTGCCAGCAGCTCCCAGGATCAGCCCCAGCATTTT
NA TRBJ1-1 TRBD1 TRBV5-1 CASSHPTGGTEAFF TGCGCCAGCAGCCACCCGACAGGGGGCACTGAAGCTTTCTTT
NA TRBJ2-1 TRBD2 TRBV7-6 CASSLTSGFLVNEQFF TGTGCCAGCAGTTTAACTAGCGGTTTTCTGGTCAATGAGCAGTTCTTC
NA TRBJ1-4 NA TRBV7-4 CASSLRGAEEKLFF TGTGCCAGCAGCTTACGGGGGGCCGAAGAAAAACTGTTTTTT
NA TRBJ2-5 NA TRBV24-1 CATSDSGKETQYF TGTGCCACCAGTGATTCAGGGAAAGAGACCCAGTACTTC
NA TRBJ1-1 NA TRBV21-1 CASTRGMRNTEAFF TGTGCCAGCACCAGGGGGATGAGGAACACTGAAGCTTTCTTT
NA TRBJ2-3 TRBD1 TRBV29-1 CSVEGQGATDTQYF TGCAGCGTTGAGGGACAGGGGGCGACAGATACGCAGTATTTT
NA TRBJ1-3 TRBD1 TRBV19 CASKVQGAGNTIYF TGTGCCAGCAAAGTACAGGGGGCTGGAAACACCATATATTTT
NA TRBJ1-2 NA TRBV18 CASSPQTDGYTF TGTGCCAGCTCACCCCAGACAGATGGCTACACCTTC
NA TRBJ2-2 TRBD2 TRBV6-6 CASSWASGTGELFF TGTGCCAGCAGTTGGGCTAGCGGTACCGGGGAGCTGTTTTTT
NA TRBJ2-3 NA TRBV4-1 CASSLNRVTTDTQYF TGCGCCAGCAGCCTGAACAGGGTTACCACAGATACGCAGTATTTT
few TRBJ1-1 NA TRBV7-2 CASSWSGLNTEAFF TGTGCCAGCAGCTGGTCGGGGTTGAACACTGAAGCTTTCTTT
NA TRBJ2-3 NA TRBV3-1/TRBV3-2 CASSRQPGGTDTQYF TGTGCCAGCAGCCGACAGCCTGGGGGCACAGATACGCAGTATTTT
NA TRBJ2-2 TRBD1 TRBV3-1/TRBV3-2 CASSQTGGTTGELFF TGTGCCAGCAGCCAAACAGGGGGCACCACCGGGGAGCTGTTTTTT
NA TRBJ2-5 TRBD1 TRBV6-6 CASSQGAGETQYF TGTGCCAGCAGTCAGGGGGCAGGGGAGACCCAGTACTTC
NA TRBJ2-7 TRBD2 TRBV5-5 CASSQTSGKYEQYF TGTGCCAGCAGTCAGACTAGCGGGAAGTACGAGCAGTACTTC
NA TRBJ1-2 NA TRBV18 CASSPLQESSSYGYTF TGTGCCAGCTCACCACTTCAGGAATCCTCATCGTATGGCTACACCTTC
NA TRBJ1-1 NA TRBV12-3/TRBV12-4 CASSLTESTEAFF TGTGCCAGCAGTTTAACCGAGTCCACTGAAGCTTTCTTT
NA TRBJ2-7 NA TRBV4-2 CASSHGGSYEQYF TGTGCCAGCAGCCACGGGGGATCCTACGAGCAGTACTTC
NA TRBJ1-1 TRBD1 TRBV7-2 CASSPDRAKNTEAFF TGTGCCAGCAGCCCGGACAGGGCGAAGAACACTGAAGCTTTCTTT
once TRBJ2-7 TRBD1 TRBV19 CASSRTGPYYEQYF TGTGCCAGTAGCCGGACAGGGCCCTACTACGAGCAGTACTTC
NA TRBJ2-2 TRBD1 TRBV5-5 CASSLKGQGFGGELFF TGTGCCAGCAGCTTGAAGGGACAGGGATTTGGCGGGGAGCTGTTTTTT
NA TRBJ2-2 NA TRBV9 CASSDQPGKVGELFF TGTGCCAGCAGCGACCAGCCAGGGAAGGTCGGGGAGCTGTTTTTT
NA TRBJ2-2 NA TRBV9 CASSYGVLSTGELFF TGTGCCAGCAGCTACGGGGTTTTGTCTACCGGGGAGCTGTTTTTT
NA TRBJ2-1 NA TRBV7-9 CASSVGTLAEQFF TGTGCCAGCAGCGTCGGGACACTCGCAGAGCAGTTCTTC
NA TRBJ1-5 TRBD1 TRBV3-1/TRBV3-2 CASSQTGEGLEPQHF TGTGCCAGCAGCCAAACAGGGGAAGGGTTAGAGCCCCAGCATTTT
NA TRBJ2-3 NA TRBV11-3 CASSFREDTQYF TGTGCCAGCAGCTTCCGGGAAGATACGCAGTATTTT
NA TRBJ1-1 TRBD1 TRBV2 CASRERTGNTEAFF TGTGCCAGCAGGGAACGGACAGGAAACACTGAAGCTTTCTTT
NA TRBJ1-2 NA TRBV21-1 CATRAGGGNGYTF TGTGCCACTCGAGCAGGGGGCGGGAATGGCTACACCTTC
NA TRBJ1-1 NA TRBV19 CASSAGVTEAFF TGTGCCAGTAGTGCAGGGGTTACTGAAGCTTTCTTT
NA TRBJ1-1 NA TRBV7-9 CASSLDSQGNTEAFF TGTGCCAGCAGCTTAGATTCCCAGGGGAACACTGAAGCTTTCTTT